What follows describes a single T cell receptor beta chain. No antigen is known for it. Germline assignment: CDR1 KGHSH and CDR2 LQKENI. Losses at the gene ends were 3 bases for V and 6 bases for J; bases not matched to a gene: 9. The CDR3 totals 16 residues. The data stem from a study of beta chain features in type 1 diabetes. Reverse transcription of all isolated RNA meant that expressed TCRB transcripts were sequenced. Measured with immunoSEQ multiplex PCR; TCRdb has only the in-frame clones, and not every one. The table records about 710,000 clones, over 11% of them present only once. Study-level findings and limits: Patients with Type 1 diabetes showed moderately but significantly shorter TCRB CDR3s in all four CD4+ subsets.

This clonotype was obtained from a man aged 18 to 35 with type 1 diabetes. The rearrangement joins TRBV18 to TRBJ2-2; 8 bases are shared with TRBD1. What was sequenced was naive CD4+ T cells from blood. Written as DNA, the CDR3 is TGTGCCAGCTCACCTCGGACAGGGATCGGTCCCGGGGAGCTGTTTTTT. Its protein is CASSPRTGIGPGELFF.